This T cell receptor (beta chain) derives from a study of response to subunit inactivated influenza vaccine (dated by TCRdb to between 2017 and 2018). About the investigation overall: Deep quantitative profiling of the T cell receptor repertoire was used in the study to follow responses to a trivalent subunit inactivated influenza vaccine. The investigation overall reported the following: It was suggested by the authors that each seasonal influenza vaccination may recruit only a limited number of new T cells.

Preparation of the library involved RT-PCR. These reads were obtained on an Illumina HiSeq 2500. TCRdb ran its own pipeline on the public reads, namely fastp trimming at Q25 and MiXCR clone calling, and kept in-frame beta chains. Rows merge per CDR3 protein into single entries with the most common DNA and genes. This sample lists hundreds of thousands of distinct CDR3 sequences; around a sixth were detected once. The top ten hold roughly 11% of the sample. CDR1 and CDR2 (SGHRS, YFSETQ) derive from the germline V gene. V loses 5 bases of germline sequence and J loses 4 bases, and the interval between the two ends is 16 bases. The CDR3 goes from the cysteine to the phenylalanine over 15 residues. Just the 45-base CDR3 DNA is kept, in frame starting at base 1. About this clonotype itself: The target of this receptor is not known. No quality values exist for individual bases; no much larger clone is one base distant.

This sequence originates from a man over 45 who received an inactivated influenza vaccine. Donor details come from another sample of the same person, matched by shared clones. The rearrangement combines TRBV5-1 with TRBJ2-1, with the D assignment possibly TRBD1 or TRBD2, given 5 matching bases for each. The sample was PBMCs from blood, taken roughly 12 days after vaccination. The DNA reads as follows: TGCGCCAGCAGGGAGAGGGGAGTAGATTACAATGAGCAGTTCTTC. It specifies CASRERGVDYNEQFF.